What follows are 7 T cell receptor beta chains derived from one specimen sequenced in a study of cytomegalovirus exposure and HLA in healthy donors. PCR used 60 Vbeta primers and 13 Jbeta primers. Assay used: immunoSEQ multiplex PCR; TCRdb lists only in-frame clones, some missing. The table shows roughly 130,000 clones, with 80% occurring only once. The sequencing input was PBMCs. Receptors were obtained from a middle-aged man in good health and CMV-seronegative.

The rearrangement joins TRBV2 to TRBJ1-1, with a tentative D call TRBD1 (6 bases). The V end was cut by 4 bases, the J end by 4 bases, with 13 bases between. This CDR3 has 14 amino acids. Germline V gene data show CDR1 as SNHLY and CDR2 as FYNNEI. The CDR3 reads CASSADSASTEAFF. In nucleotides, the CDR3 is TGTGCCAGCAGTGCGGACAGTGCGTCCACTGAAGCTTTCTTT.

The chain recombines TRBV5-1 with TRBJ1-4; D not certain. From germline, CDR1 is SGHRS and CDR2 YFSETQ. The CDR3 contains 14 residues. Trimming took 0 bases from V and 3 from J, leaving 6 bases between them. The CDR3 nucleotides are TGCGCCAGCAGCTTGGTGGCGGCTAATGAAAAACTGTTTTTT. Translation gives CASSLVAANEKLFF.

The V gene is TRBV5-1, the J gene TRBJ1-1; no firm D call. The ends were cut back, 4 bases at V and 4 bases at J, with 14 bases in the middle. Germline CDR1 SGHRS, CDR2 YFSETQ. This CDR3 contains 14 residues. This CDR3 reads CASSHRERVTEAFF. The CDR3 DNA sequence: TGCGCCAGCAGCCACCGGGAGAGAGTCACTGAAGCTTTCTTT.

The chain combines TRBV5-8 with TRBJ1-1, with D possibly matching TRBD1 (5 bases). The CDR3 is 13 residues long. Germline V gives CDR1 SGHTS, CDR2 YDEGEE. With 1 base removed from V and 6 bases from J, the gap between germline ends came to 10 bases. CDR3 sequence reads: CASSLPGGAEAFF. The CDR3, as DNA: TGTGCCAGCAGCTTGCCGGGGGGGGCTGAAGCTTTCTTT.

This clone has a handful of counts. Here the CDR3 reads CASSLSGVGAQETQYF. Here the CDR3 DNA reads TGTGCCAGCAGTTTAAGTGGGGTAGGGGCCCAAGAGACCCAGTACTTC. The chain uses TRBV28 and TRBJ2-5; weak D call: TRBD1 (5 bases). The V gene's germline CDR1 is MDHEN and CDR2 SYDVKM. The V end was cut by 2 bases, the J end by 1 base, with 14 bases between. The CDR3 runs to 16 residues. Drawing the rest from reference TRBV28 and TRBJ2-5, the complete variable domain is DVKVTQSSRYLVKRTGEKVFLECVQDMDHENMFWYRQDPGLGLRLIYFSYDVKMKEKGDIPEGYSVSREKKERFSLILESASTNQTSMYLCASSLSGVGAQETQYFGPGTRLLVL.

The J gene is TRBJ2-3, the V gene TRBV10-3; TRBD2 agrees at 12 bases. The CDR3 totals 16 residues. J lost 6 bases, V lost 8 bases, and 12 bases had no gene match. Germline V gene data show CDR1 as ENHRY and CDR2 as SYGVKD. CDR3 region: CAISPLAGGPADTQYF. The CDR3 DNA sequence: TGTGCCATCTCCCCCCTAGCGGGGGGGCCGGCGGATACGCAGTATTTT.

The rearrangement joins TRBV28 to TRBJ2-7; 8 bases are shared with TRBD1. V lost 5 bases, J lost 5 bases, and 2 bases stayed unmatched. This CDR3 contains 12 residues. Per the germline V gene, CDR1 is MDHEN and CDR2 is SYDVKM. As DNA, the CDR3 is TGTGCCAGCAGTCTGGACAGGGACGAGCAGTACTTC. Translation gives CASSLDRDEQYF.